This is a list of T cell receptor beta chains from one sample in a study of T cell repertoires and HLA-DP antigens. Generated by immunoSEQ multiplex PCR, the TCRdb table keeps only in-frame clones and is missing some. Here the sample spans about 89,000 clones, roughly 86% being singletons. The antigens of these receptors remain unknown. The sequencing sample was made of CD4+ T cells from PBMCs. All receptors derive from a man aged 50-60 years in good health and CMV-seronegative. Each CDR3 is given with its conserved first and last residue.

>TRBV6-1
CASSETPATNYGYTF
>TRBV30
CAWSTGFAYTEAFF
>TRBV7-9
CASSQGQTNTEAFF
>TRBV30
CAWSVIHHYWGGTQYF
>TRBV29-1
CSVVGGQALKHTRTDTQYF
>TRBV2
CASAVEGWGPYEQYF
>TRBV19
CASTETSGNGLNEQFF
>TRBV4-1
CASSQEGQGNSPLHF
>TRBV19
CASMETSGGGRVYEQYF
>TRBV13
CASSLSGTPKDTQYF
>TRBV30
CAWCRRGDGEQYF
>TRBV4-3
CASSQDPSTEAFF
>TRBV4-2
CASSLTASGEYSPLHF
>TRBV7-9
CASSPPGTNYGYTF
>TRBV11-3
CASSPKTGGQPQHF
>TRBV6-5
CASSYGRFEKLFF
>TRBV6-1
CASSEAGGSYQPQHF
>TRBV18
CASSPQSYEQYF
>TRBV6-5
CASSARTGNNEKLFF
>TRBV7-2
CASRTGTGYYEQYF
>TRBV19
CASSIGDLLSGNTIYF
>TRBV5-5
CASSLLKGGTEAFF
>TRBV7-2
CASSFSGRGTKNIQYF